The 10 T cell receptor beta chains listed next were all sequenced from one sample in a study of blood T cell repertoires in COVID-19. Profiled with immunoSEQ multiplex PCR; TCRdb holds only in-frame clones, not every one. The table includes 40,000 to 50,000 clones, under 95% detected once. Source material: peripheral blood. The receptor set was obtained from a man between 65 and 79 years old with active COVID-19.

The CDR3 DNA reads TGTGCCAGTAGTGCTGTCCCACGGGTCGCTGAAGCTTTCTTT. It yields the protein CASSAVPRVAEAFF. The J gene is TRBJ1-1, the V gene TRBV19; D remains ambiguous. V lost 5 bases and J 6 bases, leaving 16 bases between the germline ends. The CDR3 totals 14 residues. Germline CDR1 reads LNHDA; CDR2 reads SQIVND (reference sequence). The entire variable domain, with the rest obtained from reference TRBV19 and TRBJ1-1, is as follows: DGGITQSPKYLFRKEGQNVTLSCEQNLNHDAMYWYRQDPGQGLRLIYYSQIVNDFQKGDIAEGYSVSREKKESFPLTVTSAQKNPTAFYLCASSAVPRVAEAFFGQGTRLTVV.

The sample holds one count of this clone. The chain combines TRBV5-8 with TRBJ1-4; 9 bases are shared with TRBD1. Trimming removed 5 bases from V and 4 bases from J; junction bases left unmatched: 6. Germline V gene data show CDR1 as SGHTS and CDR2 as YDEGEE. CDR3 length equals 15 residues. CDR3 in amino acids: CASRYGTGFNEKLFF. CDR3 in DNA: TGTGCCAGCAGATACGGGACAGGGTTTAATGAAAAACTGTTTTTT.

V is TRBV10-3 and J is TRBJ2-2; D is possibly TRBD2 (6 bases). Per the germline V gene, CDR1 is ENHRY and CDR2 is SYGVKD. The length of the CDR3 is 15 residues. V was trimmed by 0 bases and J by 4 bases, leaving 9 bases between them. CDR3 amino acids: CAISESLGGTGELFF. The CDR3 coding sequence is TGTGCCATCAGTGAGTCGTTGGGGGGCACCGGGGAGCTGTTTTTT.

This rearrangement joins TRBV11-1 to TRBJ1-1; D unresolved. Germline V gene sequence: CDR1 SGHAT, CDR2 FQDESV (reference sequence). This CDR3 has 13 amino acids. V was clipped by 7 bases and J by 3 bases, with 12 bases between them. The CDR3 loop reads CASNLDPDTEAFF. Here the CDR3 DNA reads TGTGCCAGCAACCTAGACCCAGACACTGAAGCTTTCTTT.

The chain combines TRBV11-2 with TRBJ2-7; 9 bases are a match to TRBD1. The CDR3 is 15 amino acids. The V gene end was trimmed by 3 bases and the J gene end by 2 bases; junction bases not matched to a gene: 5. Per germline, CDR1 SGHAT and CDR2 FQNNGV. The CDR3 loop is CASSFRTGDTYEQYF. The CDR3 nucleotides are TGTGCCAGCAGCTTCCGGACAGGGGACACCTACGAGCAGTACTTC. The whole variable domain, remainder taken from reference TRBV11-2 and TRBJ2-7, is EAGVAQSPRYKIIEKRQSVAFWCNPISGHATLYWYQQILGQGPKLLIQFQNNGVVDDSQLPKDRFSAERLKGVDSTLKIQPAKLEDSAVYLCASSFRTGDTYEQYFGPGTRLTVT.

The V and J genes are TRBV19 and TRBJ1-5, with 7 nucleotides matching TRBD1. There are 16 residues in the CDR3. After removal of 3 bases from V and 1 base from J, the junction contained 6 bases not matched to a gene. CDR1 and CDR2 from the germline V gene are LNHDA and SQIVND (reference sequence). The CDR3 DNA follows: TGTGCCAGTAGTATCAGACAGGGCGCAAGCAATCAGCCCCAGCATTTT. It encodes CASSIRQGASNQPQHF.

The chain is built from TRBV18 and TRBJ2-5; possibly TRBD1 for D (6 bases). The germline V and J ends were trimmed by 3 bases and 4 bases, with 12 bases remaining between them. Germline values: CDR1 KGHSH, CDR2 LQKENI. This CDR3 has 14 residues. The CDR3 coding sequence is TGTGCCAGCTCACCCCAACAGGGCGGAGAGACCCAGTACTTC. Translation: CASSPQQGGETQYF.

This chain connects TRBV28 to TRBJ2-3, with D possibly being TRBD2 (6 bases). The V gene lost 2 bases and the J gene lost 2 bases, with 8 bases spanning the gap. Looked up from germline, CDR1 is MDHEN and CDR2 is SYDVKM. The CDR3 contains 14 residues. The DNA of the CDR3 is TGTGCCAGCAGTTTACGGGAGAACACAGATACGCAGTATTTT. Translation gives CASSLRENTDTQYF. The complete variable domain, with remaining parts taken from reference TRBV28 and TRBJ2-3, reads DVKVTQSSRYLVKRTGEKVFLECVQDMDHENMFWYRQDPGLGLRLIYFSYDVKMKEKGDIPEGYSVSREKKERFSLILESASTNQTSMYLCASSLRENTDTQYFGPGTRLTVL.

The rearrangement links TRBV19 to TRBJ2-5; 11 nucleotides agree with TRBD2. Looked up from germline, CDR1 is LNHDA and CDR2 is SQIVND (reference sequence). The J segment lost 5 bases and the V segment lost 1 base, leaving 9 bases of the junction unmatched. This CDR3 spans 17 amino acids. The CDR3 sequence: CASSIAWLAGGRETQYF. The CDR3 bases are TGTGCCAGTAGTATAGCTTGGCTAGCGGGGGGCCGGGAGACCCAGTACTTC.

The J gene is TRBJ2-7, the V gene TRBV7-8; 11 bases line up with TRBD2. The germline gives CDR1 SGHVS, CDR2 FQNEAQ. Trimming removed 1 base from V and 5 bases from J; junction bases left unmatched: 19. The CDR3 length is 20 residues. The CDR3 sequence: CASSLVDGGTSGLNRDEQYF. The CDR3 bases are TGTGCCAGCAGCTTAGTTGACGGCGGGACTAGCGGCCTAAATCGGGACGAGCAGTACTTC.